The clone carrying this TCR beta chain was found many times. As yet, its antigen is unknown. These data originate in a study of early T cells in non-severe SARS-CoV-2 infection. Study-level background: Bulk RNA from unsorted whole blood was sequenced; chains were unpaired. General observations from the study: VDJdb matching favored anti-spike CD8 responses, missing private and CD4 specificities.

This CDR3 is 13 amino acids long. V lost 1 base to trimming and J lost 1 base, with 7 bases between them. Germline loops: CDR1 DFQATT, CDR2 SNEGSKA (reference sequence). The TCR library protocol attached unique molecular identifiers to the individual cDNA molecules. TCRdb processed the 5' RACE reads anew with MiXCR; each CDR3 protein has one entry. The repertoire holds more than 95,000 distinct CDR3 sequences, 14% to 15% seen once, with 21% in the top ten. What was sequenced was whole blood. This TCR was sampled from an adult who was a healthcare worker with PCR-confirmed SARS-CoV-2 infection or an uninfected control (not recorded which). The chain is built from TRBV20-1 and TRBJ1-1; no firm D call. The CDR3 here is CSARGGRNTEAFF. The DNA of the CDR3 is TGCAGTGCTAGAGGCGGGCGGAACACTGAAGCTTTCTTT.